This T cell receptor (beta chain) was observed in a study of T cells in Graves' hyperthyroidism and ophthalmopathy. Study background: Peripheral blood samples were taken at initial diagnosis, prior to any treatment.

This CDR3 has 16 residues. V was cut by 1 base and J by 2 bases, with 17 bases left in between. The germline gives CDR1 DFQATT, CDR2 SNEGSKA (reference sequence). RNA transcripts yielded amplified TCR beta CDR3 regions. The primer set for the first-round RT-PCR of the TCR CDR3 was HTBI. Each CDR3 protein is one row after TCRdb ran MiXCR on the multiplex PCR reads. The profile shows 550,000 to 650,000 distinct CDR3 sequences, about 15% of them singletons. Out of approximately 10 ml of fresh peripheral blood came the PBMCs. This clonotype occurred many times. Its specificity is not known. Study conclusions and caveats: In blood, most of the thyroid clonotypes expanded above 0.001 were also present.

The chain couples TRBV20-1 to TRBJ1-2; no clear D. Sequencing was performed on blood. The receptor was derived from a woman aged 30 to 39 with Graves' hyperthyroidism that later progressed to Graves' ophthalmopathy. The CDR3 sequence is CSARVPGQLLNYGYTF. The CDR3 region has the DNA TGCAGTGCTAGAGTCCCAGGCCAACTGTTAAACTATGGCTACACCTTC.